Reported below is one T cell receptor (beta chain). Its antigen remains unknown. Germline V gives CDR1 MDHEN, CDR2 SYDVKM. V lost 5 bases and J lost 1; bases outside the gene matches: 16. There are 19 residues in the CDR3. Clones were sequenced by immunoSEQ multiplex PCR, and TCRdb holds only the in-frame ones, with some missing. This table holds some 170,000 clones, 70% to 90% found once. The sample comes from a study of cytomegalovirus exposure and HLA in healthy donors. For the study at large: The same platform was used for the 120 validation repertoires and the roughly 680 first-cohort repertoires, a later analysis reported.

Study-level findings and limits: The investigators catalogued 150 or so TCR beta chains as cytomegalovirus-associated. Specificity for CMV antigens was confirmed in vitro for three of the CMV-associated chains.

J is TRBJ2-2 and V is TRBV28; TRBD2 aligns across 7 bases. The sample consisted of PBMCs. This TCR derives from a woman aged 30 to 39 in good health and CMV-seronegative. CDR3 in DNA: TGTGCCAGCAGTCCCCGACTAGCCACCACGGCCGGGAACACCGGGGAGCTGTTTTTT. Its protein is CASSPRLATTAGNTGELFF.